This T cell receptor beta chain was sequenced during a study of cytomegalovirus exposure and HLA in healthy donors. Findings and caveats of the study: In vitro assays verified that a few CMV-associated chains recognized CMV antigens specifically. Most of the CMV-associated TCR beta chains (in a later analysis) appeared to be HLA-restricted.

In germline, CDR1 is MNHNY, CDR2 SVGAGI (reference sequence). Trimming at V came to 2 bases and at J to 3 bases, leaving 7 bases not matched to a gene. The CDR3 is made up of 15 amino acids. To note about this clone: Its antigen remains unidentified.

A multiplex PCR was run with 60 Vbeta primers and 13 Jbeta primers. Sequenced by immunoSEQ multiplex PCR; TCRdb stores in-frame clones only, minus some. The sample consists of roughly 74,000 clones, about 78% of them appearing once. The chain has TRBV6-6 and TRBJ2-7; 7 nucleotides agree with TRBD2. This TCR came from a man aged 40-55 years in good health and CMV-seronegative. Material: PBMCs. CDR3 sequence (DNA): TGTGCCAGCAGTTACATGGCTAGCGGAAACTACGAGCAGTACTTC. Translated: CASSYMASGNYEQYF.